Listed below are T cell receptor beta chains from one sample, sequenced in a study of glioma-infiltrating T cells. TCRdb re-called the multiplex PCR reads through MiXCR, storing one row per CDR3 protein. The sample has about 89,000 distinct CDR3 sequences, about 25% seen once; the top ten hold over 5%. Sequencing was performed on glioma tissue, nonneoplastic brain tissue, or PBMCs (not recorded which). Source of these receptors: a human donor with low-grade glioma or glioblastoma, undergoing nonglioma brain surgery, or in good health (not recorded which). Each CDR3 is given with its conserved first and last residue. Each record gives: J gene, V gene, CDR3 length, clone size, D gene, CDR3 DNA, CDR3 protein. A D gene is named only where the DNA matches it firmly. Clone size is given for some rows only: seen once, a few or many times, or a class if the clone is expanded.

TRBJ1-1 | TRBV7-2 | 13 | many | . | TGTGCCAGCAGCTTAGATCGGGACACTGAAGCTTTCTTT | CASSLDRDTEAFF
TRBJ2-2 | TRBV7-2 | 14 | many | . | TGTACCAGCAGACCGACAAGAAACACCGGGGAGCTGTTTTTT | CTSRPTRNTGELFF
TRBJ2-1 | TRBV5-1 | 15 | few | . | TGCGCCAGCAGCCCGGAGGGGAGCTCCTACAATGAGCAGTTCTTC | CASSPEGSSYNEQFF
TRBJ2-1 | TRBV27 | 13 | many | TRBD2 | TGTGCCAGCAGTTTATTTTTTCGGACTAGAGAGTTCTTC | CASSLFFRTREFF
TRBJ2-7 | TRBV19 | 15 | . | . | TGTGCCAGTAGTATTACTAGCAGTCCTTCCTACGAGCAGTACTTC | CASSITSSPSYEQYF
TRBJ1-2 | TRBV28 | 15 | many | . | TGTGCCAGCATGGCGCCCCGTGCAGCCTCCTATGGCTACACCTTC | CASMAPRAASYGYTF
TRBJ1-2 | TRBV6-1 | 13 | many | . | TGTGCCAGCAGCCCCACAGGCGACTATGGCTACACCTTC | CASSPTGDYGYTF
TRBJ2-7 | TRBV29-1 | 14 | few | . | TGCAGCGTTGGCGGTTGGCGCAGCTCCTACGAGCAGTACTTC | CSVGGWRSSYEQYF
TRBJ1-6 | TRBV28 | 16 | many | . | TGTGCCAGCAGTAGCTTTGAGAAAGGAGGCAGACCACCCCTCCACTTT | CASSSFEKGGRPPLHF
TRBJ2-2 | TRBV6-1 | 13 | many | . | TGTGCCAGCAGTGAAGCAGATACTGGGGAGCTGTTTTTT | CASSEADTGELFF
TRBJ2-3 | TRBV10-3 | 14 | . | . | TGTGCCATCAGTGACCACGCAGGGACAGATACGCAGTATTTT | CAISDHAGTDTQYF
TRBJ1-2 | TRBV19 | 15 | many | TRBD1 | TGTGCCAGTAGAGCCTCCGGGACAGCATCCTATGGCTACACCTTC | CASRASGTASYGYTF
TRBJ2-3 | TRBV6-1 | 16 | once | TRBD1 | TGTGCCAGCAGTGAGGCGGACAGGGGAGTCCCAGATACGCAGTATTTT | CASSEADRGVPDTQYF
TRBJ1-2 | TRBV10-1 | 13 | few | . | TGCGCCAGCAGTATACGTGAAAACTATGGCTACACCTTC | CASSIRENYGYTF
TRBJ2-7 | TRBV27 | 15 | many | . | TGTGCCAGCAGTTTCCGGATCGTTGGGCCCTACGAGCAGTACTTC | CASSFRIVGPYEQYF
TRBJ2-1 | TRBV29-1 | 13 | many | TRBD1 | TGCAGCGTTGGGGACAGGGCCTACAATGAGCAGTTCTTC | CSVGDRAYNEQFF
TRBJ2-1 | TRBV6-1 | 16 | many | . | TGTGCCAGCAGTTCCCAACTAGGGGGGGGCCTCAATGAGCAGTTCTTC | CASSSQLGGGLNEQFF
TRBJ2-3 | TRBV29-1 | 16 | few | TRBD2 | TGCAGCGTTGCGGGGCAGGCTAGCGGCTTCACAGATACGCAGTATTTT | CSVAGQASGFTDTQYF
TRBJ2-7 | TRBV5-1 | 16 | . | TRBD1 | TGCGCCAGCAGCGCCGCTCCGGACAGGGTGGGCCACGAGCAGTACTTC | CASSAAPDRVGHEQYF
TRBJ1-5 | TRBV2 | 12 | many | . | TGTGCCAGCAAGGTGCGGGATCAGCCCCAGCATTTT | CASKVRDQPQHF
TRBJ2-1 | TRBV16 | 13 | . | TRBD1 | TGTGCCAGCAGCCAATCGACAGGGGGTGAGCGGTTCTTC | CASSQSTGGERFF
TRBJ2-3 | TRBV4-1 | 18 | . | . | TGCGCCAGCAGCCAAGTTCTAGGCCAGGGGGGAGGCACAGATACGCAGTATTTT | CASSQVLGQGGGTDTQYF
TRBJ1-2 | TRBV6-2/TRBV6-3 | 14 | many | TRBD1 | TGTGCCAGCAATACATTCGACAGGGGCTATGGCTACACCTTC | CASNTFDRGYGYTF
TRBJ1-1 | TRBV19 | 14 | . | . | TGTGCCAGTAGTCCCGGACAGAGCGGCACTGAAGCTTTCTTT | CASSPGQSGTEAFF
TRBJ2-1 | TRBV5-4 | 14 | . | . | TGTGCCAGCAGCTTTTTTGGGGGTGTGAATAAGAAGTTCTTC | CASSFFGGVNKKFF
TRBJ2-3 | TRBV20-1 | 14 | many | . | TGCAGTGCTAGGGGCCCTTTAGGGCCAGATACGCAGTATTTT | CSARGPLGPDTQYF
TRBJ1-1 | TRBV30 | 12 | . | TRBD1 | TGTGCCTGGGGGGGGACAGGGGGATCGGCTTTCTTT | CAWGGTGGSAFF
TRBJ2-5 | TRBV4-1 | 15 | . | . | TGCGCCAGCAGCCAAGATGTCTCCGGCGGGGAGACCCAGTACTTC | CASSQDVSGGETQYF
TRBJ1-1 | TRBV5-1 | 16 | . | TRBD1 | TGCGCCAGCAGCTTGGGACAGGGAGATAGGAACACTGAAGCTTTCTTT | CASSLGQGDRNTEAFF
TRBJ1-2 | TRBV4-1 | 16 | . | . | TGCGCCAGCAGCCAAGATCGAGACCTTAGGGGCTATGGCTACACCTTC | CASSQDRDLRGYGYTF
TRBJ1-4 | TRBV29-1 | 12 | . | . | TGCAGCGTTGGATCAGGGCGCGAAAAACTGTTTTTT | CSVGSGREKLFF
TRBJ1-4 | TRBV18 | 13 | . | . | TGTGCCAGCTCACGAGGTGTTGAGGAAAAACTGTTTTTT | CASSRGVEEKLFF
TRBJ2-1 | TRBV12-3/TRBV12-4 | 14 | few | . | TGTGCCAGCAGTTATCTCCAGGGTTACAATGAGCAGTTCTTC | CASSYLQGYNEQFF
TRBJ1-1 | TRBV2 | 15 | many | TRBD1 | TGTGCCAGCAGAGCCGAGACAGGGTTAGGCACTGAAGCTTTCTTT | CASRAETGLGTEAFF
TRBJ2-1 | TRBV29-1 | 14 | many | TRBD2 | TGCAGCGTTGAAGATTTTAGCGGGAGGAATGAGCAGTTCTTC | CSVEDFSGRNEQFF
TRBJ2-3 | TRBV9 | 14 | . | TRBD2 | TGTGCCAGCGGGAGTAGCGGGTTGACAGATACGCAGTATTTT | CASGSSGLTDTQYF
TRBJ2-3 | TRBV11-3 | 16 | . | TRBD2 | TGTGCCAGCAGCTTATCTAGCGGGAGGGCCCAAGATACGCAGTATTTT | CASSLSSGRAQDTQYF
TRBJ2-7 | TRBV20-1 | 13 | many | . | TGCAGTGCTCATCAAGGCTATGGCTACGAGCAGTACTTC | CSAHQGYGYEQYF
TRBJ2-5 | TRBV7-9 | 18 | many | TRBD2 | TGTGCCAGCAGCTTAGCCAATTTACTAGCGCCCATCAAAGAGACCCAGTACTTC | CASSLANLLAPIKETQYF
TRBJ1-2 | TRBV6-1 | 13 | . | . | TGTGCCAGCAGTCTAAGAGCTAACTATGGCTACACCTTC | CASSLRANYGYTF
TRBJ1-1 | TRBV6-2/TRBV6-3 | 14 | many | . | TGTGCCAGCAGTTTGAGGACCCCTATCACTGAAGCTTTCTTT | CASSLRTPITEAFF
TRBJ1-5 | TRBV19 | 15 | many | . | TGTGCCAGTAGTGTCGAGGGCTATAGCAATCAGCCCCAGCATTTT | CASSVEGYSNQPQHF
TRBJ1-5 | TRBV20-1 | 13 | . | TRBD1 | TGCAGTGCTAGAAGGGACAGAGATAAGCCCGAGCATTTT | CSARRDRDKPEHF
TRBJ1-5 | TRBV20-1 | 15 | . | TRBD1 | TGCAGTGCTATTGGGACAGTGGATAATCAGCAGCCCCAGCATTTT | CSAIGTVDNQQPQHF
TRBJ1-2 | TRBV6-5 | 12 | . | . | TGTGCCAGCATGAAAAGAATGTATGGCTACACCTTC | CASMKRMYGYTF
TRBJ2-1 | TRBV7-9 | 15 | . | . | TGTGCCAGCCGGCTGACCGCTAGCTCCTACAATGAGCAGTTCTTC | CASRLTASSYNEQFF
TRBJ1-1 | TRBV10-3 | 13 | many | TRBD1 | TGTGCCATCAGCAGACAGGGGAACACTGAAGCTTTCTTT | CAISRQGNTEAFF
TRBJ2-1 | TRBV6-6 | 15 | . | TRBD2 | TGTGTTAGCAGGCTTCTAGCGGGGGGCTACAATGAGCAGTTCTTC | CVSRLLAGGYNEQFF
TRBJ2-7 | TRBV6-1 | 15 | many | . | TGTGCCAGCAGACCACAGGGTACTCAAACCTACGAGCAGTACTTC | CASRPQGTQTYEQYF
TRBJ1-2 | TRBV6-1 | 14 | many | . | TGTGCCAGCAGTTGGGACGGGGGGCGCAGGGGCTACACCTTC | CASSWDGGRRGYTF
TRBJ1-1 | TRBV4-1 | 14 | many | . | TGCGCCAGCAGCCAAGATCCGGGGAACACTGAAGCTTTCTTT | CASSQDPGNTEAFF
TRBJ2-1 | TRBV29-1 | 16 | few | TRBD2 | TGCAGTACTAGCGGGAGGCCCCTGGGCTCCTACAATGAGCAGTTCTTC | CSTSGRPLGSYNEQFF
TRBJ2-7 | TRBV20-1 | 15 | . | TRBD1 | TGCAGTGCTAGAGATCGGGGGACAGGGAGGGACGAGCAGTACTTC | CSARDRGTGRDEQYF
TRBJ2-7 | TRBV4-1 | 14 | . | . | TGCGCCAGCAGCCAAGAGCGTTCATACTACGAGCAGTACTTC | CASSQERSYYEQYF
TRBJ2-7 | TRBV20-1 | 12 | many | . | TGCAGTGCTAGAGATATTGGCTACGAGCAGTACTTC | CSARDIGYEQYF
TRBJ2-1 | TRBV2 | 14 | . | . | TGTGCCAGCAGTGAGCGACTAGATCCCCATGAGCAGTTCTTC | CASSERLDPHEQFF
TRBJ2-6 | TRBV6-2/TRBV6-3 | 14 | many | . | TGTGCCAGCAGGGGGAACTCTGGGGCCAACGTCCTGACTTTC | CASRGNSGANVLTF
TRBJ2-3 | TRBV29-1 | 14 | . | TRBD1 | TGCAGCGTTGATCTGGACAGGACCACAGATGCGCAGTATTTT | CSVDLDRTTDAQYF
TRBJ2-1 | TRBV2 | 17 | many | TRBD2 | TGTGCCAGCAGTGAAGCGGGGTCGGGGGGAAATGGTGATGAGCAGTTCTTC | CASSEAGSGGNGDEQFF
TRBJ1-2 | TRBV3-1 | 15 | many | . | TGTGCCAGCAGCCAAGCCTCGGCGGGTAGACGCGGCTACACCTTC | CASSQASAGRRGYTF